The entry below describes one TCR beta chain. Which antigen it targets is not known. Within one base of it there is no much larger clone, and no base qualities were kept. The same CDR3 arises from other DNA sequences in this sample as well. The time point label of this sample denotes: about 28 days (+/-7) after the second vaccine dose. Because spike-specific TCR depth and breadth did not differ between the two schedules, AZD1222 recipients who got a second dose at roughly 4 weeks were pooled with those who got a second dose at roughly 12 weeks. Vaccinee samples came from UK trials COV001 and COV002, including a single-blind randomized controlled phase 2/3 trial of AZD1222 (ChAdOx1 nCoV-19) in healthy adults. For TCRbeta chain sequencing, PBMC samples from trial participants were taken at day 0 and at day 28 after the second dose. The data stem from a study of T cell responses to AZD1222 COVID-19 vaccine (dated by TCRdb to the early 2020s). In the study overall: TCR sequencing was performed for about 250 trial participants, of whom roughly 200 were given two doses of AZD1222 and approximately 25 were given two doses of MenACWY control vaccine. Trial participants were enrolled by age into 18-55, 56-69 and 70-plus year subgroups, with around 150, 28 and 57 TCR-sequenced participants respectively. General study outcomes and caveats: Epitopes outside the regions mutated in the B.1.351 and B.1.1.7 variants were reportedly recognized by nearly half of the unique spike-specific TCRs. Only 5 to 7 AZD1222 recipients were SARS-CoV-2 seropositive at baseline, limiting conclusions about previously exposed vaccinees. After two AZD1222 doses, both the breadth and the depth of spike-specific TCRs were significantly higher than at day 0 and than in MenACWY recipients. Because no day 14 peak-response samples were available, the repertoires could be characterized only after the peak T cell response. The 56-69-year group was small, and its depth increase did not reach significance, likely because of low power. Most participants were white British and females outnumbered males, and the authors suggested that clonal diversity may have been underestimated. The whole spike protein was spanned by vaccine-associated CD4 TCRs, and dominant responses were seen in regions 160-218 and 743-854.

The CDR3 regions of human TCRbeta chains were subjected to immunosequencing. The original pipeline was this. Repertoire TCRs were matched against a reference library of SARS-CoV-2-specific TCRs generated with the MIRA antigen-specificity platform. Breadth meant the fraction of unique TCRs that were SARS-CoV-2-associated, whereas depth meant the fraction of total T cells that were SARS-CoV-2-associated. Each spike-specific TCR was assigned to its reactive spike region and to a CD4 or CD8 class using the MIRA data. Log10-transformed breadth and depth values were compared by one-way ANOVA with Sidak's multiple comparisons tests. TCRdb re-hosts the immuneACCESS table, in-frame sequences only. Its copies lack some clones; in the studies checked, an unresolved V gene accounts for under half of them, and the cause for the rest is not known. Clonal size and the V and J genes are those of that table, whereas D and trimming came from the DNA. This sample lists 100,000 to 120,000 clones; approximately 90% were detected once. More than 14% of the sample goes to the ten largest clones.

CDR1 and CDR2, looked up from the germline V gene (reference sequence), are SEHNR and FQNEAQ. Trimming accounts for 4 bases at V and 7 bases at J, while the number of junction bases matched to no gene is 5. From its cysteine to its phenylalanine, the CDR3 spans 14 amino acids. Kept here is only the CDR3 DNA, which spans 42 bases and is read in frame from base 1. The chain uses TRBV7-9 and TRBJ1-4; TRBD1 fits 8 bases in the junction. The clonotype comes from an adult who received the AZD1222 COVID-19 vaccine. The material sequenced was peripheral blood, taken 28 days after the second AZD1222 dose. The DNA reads TGTGCCAGCAGCTCGCAGGGGGCGGGTGAAAAACTGTTTTTT. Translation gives CASSSQGAGEKLFF.